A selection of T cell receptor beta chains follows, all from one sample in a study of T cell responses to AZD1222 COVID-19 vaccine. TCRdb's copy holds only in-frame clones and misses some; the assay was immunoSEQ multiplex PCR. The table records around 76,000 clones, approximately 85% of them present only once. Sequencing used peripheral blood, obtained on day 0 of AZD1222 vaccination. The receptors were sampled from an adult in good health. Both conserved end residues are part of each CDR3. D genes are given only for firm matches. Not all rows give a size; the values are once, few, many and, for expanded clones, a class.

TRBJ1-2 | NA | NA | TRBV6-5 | TGTGCCAGCAGCCCCGCGGGCATAAGTAACTATGGCTACACCTTC | CASSPAGISNYGYTF
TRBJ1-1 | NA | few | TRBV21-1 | TGTGCCAGCACTGATAGACACCCCTTT | CASTDRHPF
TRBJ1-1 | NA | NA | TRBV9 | TGTGCCAGCAGCGTAAGGGAACTGGGGACTGAAGCTTTCTTT | CASSVRELGTEAFF
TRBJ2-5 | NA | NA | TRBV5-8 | TGTGCCAGCAGCTTGGGACTTGAGGGACAAGAGACCCAGTACTTC | CASSLGLEGQETQYF
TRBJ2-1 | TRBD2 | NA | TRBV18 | TGTGCCAGCTCACCAACCGGGACTAGCGGGGGGGATGAGCAGTTCTTC | CASSPTGTSGGDEQFF
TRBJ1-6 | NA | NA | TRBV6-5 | TGTGCCAGCAGTTGGGACTTGGGACGGGGTACTTCACCCCTCCACTTT | CASSWDLGRGTSPLHF
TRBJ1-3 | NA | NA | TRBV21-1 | TGTGCCAGCAGCAAATTTCCGGTTTGGCAGCTTTACTCTGGAAACACCATATATTTT | CASSKFPVWQLYSGNTIYF
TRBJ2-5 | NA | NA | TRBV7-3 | TGTGCCAGCAGCTCCGGGCTTAGGGAGACCCAGTACTTC | CASSSGLRETQYF
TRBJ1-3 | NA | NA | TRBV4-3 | TGCGCCAGCAGCCAAGATCGGGGATTCACCATATATTTT | CASSQDRGFTIYF
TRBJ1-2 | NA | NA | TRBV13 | TGTGCCAGCAGCTTACGGGCGAACTATGGCTACACCTTC | CASSLRANYGYTF
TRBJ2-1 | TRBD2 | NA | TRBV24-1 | TGTGCCACCAGCACACAACGGGGGGGCCATCCCAATGAGCAGTTCTTC | CATSTQRGGHPNEQFF
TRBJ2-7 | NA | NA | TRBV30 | TGTGCCTGGACCCCAGGGGAGGGGAGTTTCTACGAGCAGTACTTC | CAWTPGEGSFYEQYF
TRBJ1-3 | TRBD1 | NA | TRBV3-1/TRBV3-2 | TGTGCCAGCAGCGGCCGGGACAGGCTAAACACCATATATTTT | CASSGRDRLNTIYF
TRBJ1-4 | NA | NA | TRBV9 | TGTGCCAGCAGCGTAGCGCAGGGTGAAAAACTGTTTTTT | CASSVAQGEKLFF
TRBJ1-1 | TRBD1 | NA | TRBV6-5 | TGTGCCAGCAATTTCCAGGGACAGGGGACTGAAGCTTTCTTT | CASNFQGQGTEAFF
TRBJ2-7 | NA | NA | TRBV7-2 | TGTGCCAGCAGCGGGACGGTTTCCTACGAGCAGTACTTC | CASSGTVSYEQYF
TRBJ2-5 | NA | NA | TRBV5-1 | TGCGCCAGCAGCTTGTGGCGGGGCTCAGAAGAGACCCAGTACTTC | CASSLWRGSEETQYF
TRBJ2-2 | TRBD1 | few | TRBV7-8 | TGTGCCAGCAGCACCCGGGACAGGGGGCGTTCCGGGGAGCTGTTTTTT | CASSTRDRGRSGELFF
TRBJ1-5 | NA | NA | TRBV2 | TGTGCCAGCAGTTTCAATCCCGTGCGACACCAGCATTTT | CASSFNPVRHQHF
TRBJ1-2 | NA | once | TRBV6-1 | TGTGCCAGCGGTGAATTTACGGGGACTAACTATGGCTACACCTTC | CASGEFTGTNYGYTF
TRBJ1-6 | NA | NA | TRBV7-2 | TGTGCCAGCAGCAAAGCTCCGGGGGATTCACCCCTCCACTTT | CASSKAPGDSPLHF
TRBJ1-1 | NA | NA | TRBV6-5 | TGTGCCAGCAACCAAGTGAACACTGAAGCTTTCTTT | CASNQVNTEAFF
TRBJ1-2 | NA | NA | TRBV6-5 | TGTGCCAGCAGTCCCGGGACCTCCGGGGGCTACACCTTC | CASSPGTSGGYTF
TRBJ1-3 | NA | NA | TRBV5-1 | TGCGCCAGCAGCCTTGACCTGGCGGGAAACACCATATATTTT | CASSLDLAGNTIYF
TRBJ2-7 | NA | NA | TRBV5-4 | TGTGCCTACTCCGTGGAGGAGCAGTACTTC | CAYSVEEQYF
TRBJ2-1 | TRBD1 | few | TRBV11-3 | TGTGCCAGCAGCCGCTCCGGGACAGGCAACAATGAGCAGTTCTTC | CASSRSGTGNNEQFF
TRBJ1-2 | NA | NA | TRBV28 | TGTGCCAGCAGCCGAGACAATTACTATGGCTACACCTTC | CASSRDNYYGYTF
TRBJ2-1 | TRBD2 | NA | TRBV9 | TGTGCCAGCAGCCTAGGGTATCGGGGGGCCTACAATGAGCAGTTCTTC | CASSLGYRGAYNEQFF
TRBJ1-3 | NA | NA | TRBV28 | TGTGCCAGCAGCCGAAGCGACCCGTGGTTACATTTT | CASSRSDPWLHF
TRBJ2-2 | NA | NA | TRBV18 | TGTGCCAGCTCAGAACAGGGAGACACCGGGGAGCTGTTTTTT | CASSEQGDTGELFF
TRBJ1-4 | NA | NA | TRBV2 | TGTGCCAGCAGGGTGTCAGTTGAAAAACTGTTTTTT | CASRVSVEKLFF
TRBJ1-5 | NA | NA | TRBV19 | TGTGCCAGTAGTATGAGATACCAGGCGGGCAATCAGCCCCAGCATTTT | CASSMRYQAGNQPQHF
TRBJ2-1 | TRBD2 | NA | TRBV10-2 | TGCGCCAGCAGTGACCGGAGCGGGGGGGCGTACAATGAGCAGTTCTTC | CASSDRSGGAYNEQFF
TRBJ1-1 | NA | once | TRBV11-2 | TGTGCCAGCAGCTTAGTCCCCCAATTGAACACTGAAGCTTTCTTT | CASSLVPQLNTEAFF
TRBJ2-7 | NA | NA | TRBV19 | TGTGCCAGTAGTATTTGGGCAGGCGAGACTTACGAGCAGTACTTC | CASSIWAGETYEQYF
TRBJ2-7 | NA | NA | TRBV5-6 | TGTGCCAGCAGCTTCCGAGCGAACTCCTACGAGCAGTACTTC | CASSFRANSYEQYF
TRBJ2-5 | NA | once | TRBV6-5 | TGTGCCAGCAGCTATTTAGTGTCACAAGAGACCCAGTACTTC | CASSYLVSQETQYF
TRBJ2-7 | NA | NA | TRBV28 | TGTGCCAGCAGTTACCGCGTGGGGCTAGGGGGGTACGAGCAGTACTTC | CASSYRVGLGGYEQYF
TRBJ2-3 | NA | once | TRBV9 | TGTGCCAGCAGCAGGAGTAGGCTTGTCACAGATACGCAGTATTTT | CASSRSRLVTDTQYF
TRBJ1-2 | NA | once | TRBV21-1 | TGTGCCAGCAGCAAAGATAGGGGGACGAATGGCTACACCTTC | CASSKDRGTNGYTF
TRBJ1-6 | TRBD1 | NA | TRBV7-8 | TGTGCCAGCAGCTTAGTTGGGACAGGGGATTCACCCCTCCACTTT | CASSLVGTGDSPLHF
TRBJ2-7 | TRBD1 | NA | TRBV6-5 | TGTGCCAGCAGGTTACAGGGGGCGGAAGAGCAGTACTTC | CASRLQGAEEQYF
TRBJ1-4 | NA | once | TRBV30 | TGTGCCTGGAGTGTAGGGGCTGGACGCACTAATGAAAAACTGTTTTTT | CAWSVGAGRTNEKLFF
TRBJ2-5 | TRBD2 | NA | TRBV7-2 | TGTGCCAGCAGCAAGACTAGCGGGGGGACTTCGTACCAAGAGACCCAGTACTTC | CASSKTSGGTSYQETQYF
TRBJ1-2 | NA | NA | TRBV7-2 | TGTGCCAGCAGCTTAGACATATCTGGCTACACCTTC | CASSLDISGYTF
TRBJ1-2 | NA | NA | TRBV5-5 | TGTGCCAGCAGCTTACCCCCCGGGGGCTATGGCTACACCTTC | CASSLPPGGYGYTF
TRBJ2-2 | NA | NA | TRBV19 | TGTGCCAGTACGACCCCGTTGCCTTACACCGGGGAGCTGTTTTTT | CASTTPLPYTGELFF
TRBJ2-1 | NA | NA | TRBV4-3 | TGCGCCAGCAGCCTTCTAGGGAATGAGCAGTTCTTC | CASSLLGNEQFF
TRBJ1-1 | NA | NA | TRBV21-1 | TGTGCCAGCAGCAAAGGACGGAATACCGAGAACACTGAAGCTTTCTTT | CASSKGRNTENTEAFF
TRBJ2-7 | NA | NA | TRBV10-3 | TGTGCCATCAGTGAGTCGGCCGCCGAGCAGTACTTC | CAISESAAEQYF